The T cell receptor (beta chain) under discussion was sequenced for a study of T-cell reconstitution after alpha-beta-depleted transplantation in children. Preparation of the TCRbeta library used unique molecular identifiers. Using its own MiXCR run on the PCR reads, TCRdb lists one record per CDR3 protein. The sample holds about 90,000 distinct CDR3 sequences; roughly a sixth are singletons and the top ten take around 20%. Study findings and constraints: The main origin of T-cell counts and diversity one year after transplant was newly produced T cells. Some patients owed their high day-60 TCRbeta diversity to surviving recipient T cells and thymic progenitors. There were reportedly several hundred expanded graft clones from which alpha-beta T cells came about two months after transplant.

Remarks on this clonotype: What it binds is unknown.

The CDR3 is made up of 16 amino acids. CDR1 is SGHDT, CDR2 YYEEEE, per germline. J gave up 6 bases and V 4 bases, and 12 bases lay outside the gene matches. This sequence originates from a male patient between 2 and 10 years old who had a stem cell transplant for acute lymphoblastic leukemia, so the T cells may come from the graft donor. The V and J genes are TRBV5-6 and TRBJ2-2; TRBD1 matches at 7 bases. The sequenced sample was PBMCs, mostly from graft donor cells, obtained 180 days after TCRalphabeta/CD19-depleted stem cell transplant. The CDR3 DNA follows: TGTGCCAGCAGCGCATACACAGGGGCAAGGGCCGGGGAGCTGTTTTTT. Translated: CASSAYTGARAGELFF.